Below are 10 T cell receptor beta chains sequenced from a single sample in a study of blood T cell repertoires in COVID-19. Clones were sequenced by immunoSEQ multiplex PCR, and TCRdb holds only the in-frame ones, with some missing. The sample consists of roughly 120,000 clones, 60% to 85% of them appearing once. The sample was peripheral blood. The source is a man aged 70-80 years with acute or convalescent COVID-19.

Comments on this clone: Other DNA sequences in the same sample also yield this CDR3. The chain couples TRBV3-1 (or the pseudogene TRBV3-2) to TRBJ2-7, with 7 bases matching TRBD1. The V and J ends lost 3 bases and 4 bases, in that order; junction bases with no gene match: 0. The CDR3 totals 12 residues. The germline CDR1 and CDR2 sequences are LGHDT and YNNKEL (reference sequence). The CDR3, as DNA: TGTGCCAGCAGCCAGACAGGGTACGAGCAGTACTTC. It translates to CASSQTGYEQYF.

A single count supports this clone. The rearrangement joins TRBV12-3 or TRBV12-4 to TRBJ1-1; D is ambiguous. The CDR3 is made up of 13 amino acids. Trimming took 6 bases from V and 4 from J, leaving 12 bases between them. DNA of the CDR3: TGTGCCAGCAGGGGAGAAGGAGCCACTGAAGCTTTCTTT. Translated, it gives CASRGEGATEAFF.

This chain joins TRBV19 and TRBJ2-2; 11 bases are a match to TRBD2. Trimming at V came to 5 bases and at J to 1 base, leaving 0 bases not matched to a gene. Germline-derived CDR1 and CDR2 are LNHDA and SQIVND (reference sequence). The CDR3 extends over 15 amino acids. The CDR3: CASSGLAGNTGELFF. CDR3 sequence (DNA): TGTGCCAGTAGTGGACTAGCGGGGAACACCGGGGAGCTGTTTTTT.

The chain has TRBV2 and TRBJ2-1, with D possibly matching TRBD1 (5 bases). CDR1 SNHLY and CDR2 FYNNEI come from the germline V gene. Trimming shortened V by 8 bases and J by 8 bases, and 16 bases separated the two germline ends. This CDR3 spans 13 amino acids. The CDR3 DNA sequence: TGTGCCAGCCCGAAAAACAAAGGGGATGAGCAGTTCTTC. It translates to CASPKNKGDEQFF. Together with reference TRBV2 and TRBJ2-1, the CDR3 gives the full variable domain: EPEVTQTPSHQVTQMGQEVILRCVPISNHLYFYWYRQILGQKVEFLVSFYNNEISEKSEIFDDQFSVERPDGSNFTLKIRSTKLEDSAMYFCASPKNKGDEQFFGPGTRLTVL.

V and J are TRBV6-5 and TRBJ2-2; TRBD1 matches 9 bases. V gave up 6 bases and J gave up 1 base; unmatched junction bases: 3. Germline CDR1 MNHEY, CDR2 SVGAGI. CDR3 length: 15 amino acids. CDR3 bases: TGTGCCAGCAGCTGGACAGGGGTGAACACCGGGGAGCTGTTTTTT. Amino acids: CASSWTGVNTGELFF.

The rearrangement uses TRBV29-1 and TRBJ2-1, with 11 positions matching TRBD2. The germline V gene encodes CDR1 SQVTM and CDR2 ANQGSEA. Trimming cost V 6 bases and J 8 bases; bases outside gene matches: 9. The CDR3 consists of 14 residues. CDR3 nucleotide sequence: TGCAGCGTCACCCGACTAGCGGGAATCGATGAGCAGTTCTTC. This sequence encodes CSVTRLAGIDEQFF.

The rearrangement uses TRBV28 and TRBJ2-3; a possible D gene is TRBD2 (6 bases). The germline V gene encodes CDR1 MDHEN and CDR2 SYDVKM. V lost 3 bases and J lost 0, with 13 bases in between. The CDR3 covers 16 residues. CDR3 amino acids: CASSLWDFTSTDTQYF. In DNA, the CDR3 is TGTGCCAGCAGTTTGTGGGACTTCACTAGCACAGATACGCAGTATTTT.

The genes are TRBV28 and TRBJ1-4; D is undetermined. This CDR3 comprises 12 residues. Germline V gives CDR1 MDHEN, CDR2 SYDVKM. The V gene lost 4 bases and the J gene lost 6 bases, with 6 bases spanning the gap. In DNA, the CDR3 is TGTGCCAGCAGTTCGAGTGATGAAAAACTGTTTTTT. It encodes CASSSSDEKLFF.

A few counts support this clone. The chain joins TRBV7-9 to TRBJ1-1; 10 bases line up with TRBD1. In germline, CDR1 is SEHNR, CDR2 FQNEAQ (reference sequence). The trim removed 5 bases at V and 4 bases at J, leaving 4 bases unmatched. The CDR3 runs 14 residues. The CDR3 is CASSPRTGGTEAFF. CDR3 in DNA: TGTGCCAGCAGCCCCAGGACAGGGGGCACTGAAGCTTTCTTT.

The rearrangement joins TRBV3-1 (or the pseudogene TRBV3-2) to TRBJ1-1; no reliable D call. The germline V gene encodes CDR1 LGHDT and CDR2 YNNKEL (reference sequence). The CDR3 totals 14 residues. With 4 bases removed from V and 1 base from J, the gap between germline ends came to 10 bases. CDR3 in DNA: TGTGCCAGCAGCCGGGCCACCCAGAACACTGAAGCTTTCTTT. It is translated as CASSRATQNTEAFF.